Listed below are T cell receptor beta chains from one sample, sequenced in a study of OX40 agonist ivuxolimab in advanced cancers. Clones were read by immunoSEQ multiplex PCR, and TCRdb kept only the in-frame ones, dropping some. The table shows 66,000 or so clones, with 80% to 85% occurring only once. The specimen comprised CD4+ or CD8+ T cells sorted from blood, sampled in a trial of the OX40 agonist ivuxolimab. The receptors here all came from an adult with an advanced solid tumor such as melanoma, head and neck, liver or kidney cancer. CDR3s include the opening cysteine and the closing phenylalanine or tryptophan. D genes are given only for firm matches. Clone size is stated in some rows and not others, as once, few, many or a class when expanded.

v_call	d_call	j_call	clone_size	cdr3_aa	cdr3_nt
TRBV6-6	-	TRBJ2-2	-	CASSFAPPNTGELFF	TGTGCCAGCAGTTTTGCTCCCCCGAACACCGGGGAGCTGTTTTTT
TRBV7-6	-	TRBJ2-7	-	CASSRGRGDGSYEQYF	TGTGCCAGCAGCCGAGGACGTGGGGACGGCTCCTACGAGCAGTACTTC
TRBV6-1	TRBD1	TRBJ1-5	-	CASSDDRGGNQPQHF	TGTGCCAGCAGTGACGACAGGGGGGGGAATCAGCCCCAGCATTTT
TRBV5-1	-	TRBJ1-2	once	CASSGRGDGYTF	TGCGCCAGCAGCGGCCGGGGGGATGGCTACACCTTC
TRBV7-8	-	TRBJ1-2	-	CASSGEVGGRGYTF	TGTGCCAGCAGCGGAGAAGTGGGGGGACGGGGCTACACCTTC
TRBV14	-	TRBJ1-5	-	CASSQEWGQPQHF	TGTGCCAGCAGCCAAGAGTGGGGTCAGCCCCAGCATTTT
TRBV10-3	-	TRBJ1-2	-	CAISPEGNYGYTF	TGTGCCATCAGTCCGGAGGGGAACTATGGCTACACCTTC
TRBV9	TRBD1	TRBJ1-2	few	CASTPGGQGSGYTF	TGTGCCAGCACCCCAGGGGGGCAGGGCTCTGGCTACACCTTC
TRBV19	-	TRBJ1-1	-	CASSMSPFNTEAFF	TGTGCCAGTAGTATGTCGCCCTTTAACACTGAAGCTTTCTTT
TRBV7-3	-	TRBJ1-2	-	CASSSQSRYTF	TGTGCCAGCAGCTCCCAAAGCCGCTACACCTTC
TRBV5-1	-	TRBJ1-4	-	CASSFGGASEKLFF	TGCGCCAGCAGCTTTGGAGGGGCAAGTGAAAAACTGTTTTTT
TRBV6-1	-	TRBJ1-3	-	CASSHSGNTIYF	TGTGCCAGCAGCCACTCTGGAAACACCATATATTTT
TRBV19	-	TRBJ1-1	-	CASSISGLKNTEAFF	TGTGCCAGTAGTATCTCCGGACTAAAGAACACTGAAGCTTTCTTT
TRBV7-9	-	TRBJ2-2	-	CASSRNPPGGIGTGELFF	TGTGCCAGCAGCAGAAACCCGCCGGGCGGAATTGGCACCGGGGAGCTGTTTTTT
TRBV29-1	-	TRBJ2-5	-	CSVFQETQYF	TGCAGCGTTTTCCAAGAGACCCAGTACTTC
TRBV5-1	TRBD1	TRBJ1-4	-	CASSLWGQGSESEKLFF	TGCGCCAGCAGCTTGTGGGGACAGGGGTCGGAGAGTGAAAAACTGTTTTTT
TRBV28	TRBD1	TRBJ1-4	few	CASSFTGGGQDEKLFF	TGTGCCAGCAGTTTCACAGGGGGCGGTCAGGATGAAAAACTGTTTTTT
TRBV14	TRBD2	TRBJ2-1	few	CASRGLAGYNEQFF	TGTGCCAGCAGAGGACTAGCGGGGTACAATGAGCAGTTCTTC
TRBV5-4	-	TRBJ2-3	-	CASSPTGYTDTQYF	TGTGCCAGCAGCCCCACAGGTTACACAGATACGCAGTATTTT
TRBV13	-	TRBJ1-3	-	CASSNTRDGGNTIYF	TGTGCCAGCAGCAACACGCGGGACGGCGGAAACACCATATATTTT
TRBV11-2	TRBD2	TRBJ2-3	-	CASSYQPSGGAGPDTQYF	TGTGCCAGCAGTTACCAACCTAGCGGGGGGGCCGGTCCAGATACGCAGTATTTT
TRBV6-6	-	TRBJ1-3	few	CASRAAGSGNTIYF	TGTGCCAGCAGGGCCGCGGGATCTGGAAACACCATATATTTT
TRBV6-5	-	TRBJ1-1	-	CASSGRGENTEAFF	TGTGCCAGCAGTGGAAGGGGGGAGAACACTGAAGCTTTCTTT
TRBV11-3	-	TRBJ1-2	-	CASSPPVVLYGYTF	TGTGCCAGCAGCCCCCCGGTGGTCCTCTATGGCTACACCTTC
TRBV19	-	TRBJ1-5	-	CASSIDLWGNQPQHF	TGTGCCAGTAGTATCGACCTTTGGGGCAATCAGCCCCAGCATTTT
TRBV19	-	TRBJ2-1	-	CASSGTPGSYNEQFF	TGTGCCAGTAGTGGGACCCCGGGGTCCTACAATGAGCAGTTCTTC
TRBV7-2	TRBD1	TRBJ1-5	-	CASSWGQNQPQHF	TGTGCCAGCAGCTGGGGACAGAATCAGCCCCAGCATTTT
TRBV27	-	TRBJ2-3	-	CASSLMVGPTDTQYF	TGTGCCAGCAGTTTAATGGTGGGACCCACAGATACGCAGTATTTT
TRBV5-1	-	TRBJ2-7	once	CASTDRFYEQYF	TGCGCCAGCACGGACAGATTTTACGAGCAGTACTTC
TRBV2	TRBD2	TRBJ2-1	-	CASSEVAGGYNEQFF	TGTGCCAGCAGTGAAGTTGCGGGGGGGTACAATGAGCAGTTCTTC
TRBV7-3	-	TRBJ1-4	-	CASSLTKGEKLFF	TGTGCCAGCAGCTTAACGAAGGGTGAAAAACTGTTTTTT
TRBV19	-	TRBJ2-7	-	CASSIVGVGPLYEQYF	TGTGCCAGTAGTATAGTTGGAGTTGGACCTCTATACGAGCAGTACTTC
TRBV19	-	TRBJ1-5	-	CASSIDRIGQPQHF	TGTGCCAGTAGTATAGATAGAATCGGTCAGCCCCAGCATTTT
TRBV28	-	TRBJ1-1	-	CASGTAGTNTEAFF	TGTGCCAGCGGAACGGCGGGGACGAACACTGAAGCTTTCTTT
TRBV5-1	-	TRBJ2-5	-	CASSLDQGPGTQYF	TGCGCCAGCAGCTTGGATCAGGGCCCTGGGACCCAGTACTTC
TRBV7-2	-	TRBJ1-1	-	CASSLLGTGNTEAFF	TGTGCCAGCAGCTTACTCGGGACGGGGAACACTGAAGCTTTCTTT
TRBV6-5	-	TRBJ1-3	-	CASRITGFGNTIYF	TGTGCCAGCAGGATTACAGGGTTCGGAAACACCATATATTTT
TRBV6-4	TRBD1	TRBJ1-1	-	CASSANRGGTEAFF	TGTGCCAGCAGTGCTAACAGGGGAGGCACTGAAGCTTTCTTT
TRBV29-1	-	TRBJ2-1	-	CSASGDGEQFF	TGCAGCGCCTCGGGGGATGGTGAGCAGTTCTTC
TRBV19	-	TRBJ1-1	-	CASSISGSLEAFF	TGTGCCAGTAGTATATCAGGGTCTCTTGAAGCTTTCTTT
TRBV5-1	-	TRBJ1-1	-	CASSKEGHPGTEAFF	TGCGCCAGCAGCAAGGAGGGTCATCCCGGCACTGAAGCTTTCTTT
TRBV6-1	-	TRBJ2-3	-	CASRDIFTDTQYF	TGTGCCAGCAGGGACATATTCACAGATACGCAGTATTTT
TRBV9	-	TRBJ2-6	-	CASSVEGRPGANVLTF	TGTGCCAGCAGCGTAGAGGGACGTCCTGGGGCCAACGTCCTGACTTTC
TRBV18	-	TRBJ2-7	-	CASSPMEGEQYF	TGTGCCAGCTCACCAATGGAGGGCGAGCAGTACTTC
TRBV6-5	-	TRBJ1-1	-	CATGRGLTEAFF	TGTGCCACCGGGCGGGGGCTGACTGAAGCTTTCTTT
TRBV5-1	-	TRBJ2-2	-	CASSLAVQGTGELFF	TGCGCCAGCAGCTTGGCAGTGCAGGGGACCGGGGAGCTGTTTTTT